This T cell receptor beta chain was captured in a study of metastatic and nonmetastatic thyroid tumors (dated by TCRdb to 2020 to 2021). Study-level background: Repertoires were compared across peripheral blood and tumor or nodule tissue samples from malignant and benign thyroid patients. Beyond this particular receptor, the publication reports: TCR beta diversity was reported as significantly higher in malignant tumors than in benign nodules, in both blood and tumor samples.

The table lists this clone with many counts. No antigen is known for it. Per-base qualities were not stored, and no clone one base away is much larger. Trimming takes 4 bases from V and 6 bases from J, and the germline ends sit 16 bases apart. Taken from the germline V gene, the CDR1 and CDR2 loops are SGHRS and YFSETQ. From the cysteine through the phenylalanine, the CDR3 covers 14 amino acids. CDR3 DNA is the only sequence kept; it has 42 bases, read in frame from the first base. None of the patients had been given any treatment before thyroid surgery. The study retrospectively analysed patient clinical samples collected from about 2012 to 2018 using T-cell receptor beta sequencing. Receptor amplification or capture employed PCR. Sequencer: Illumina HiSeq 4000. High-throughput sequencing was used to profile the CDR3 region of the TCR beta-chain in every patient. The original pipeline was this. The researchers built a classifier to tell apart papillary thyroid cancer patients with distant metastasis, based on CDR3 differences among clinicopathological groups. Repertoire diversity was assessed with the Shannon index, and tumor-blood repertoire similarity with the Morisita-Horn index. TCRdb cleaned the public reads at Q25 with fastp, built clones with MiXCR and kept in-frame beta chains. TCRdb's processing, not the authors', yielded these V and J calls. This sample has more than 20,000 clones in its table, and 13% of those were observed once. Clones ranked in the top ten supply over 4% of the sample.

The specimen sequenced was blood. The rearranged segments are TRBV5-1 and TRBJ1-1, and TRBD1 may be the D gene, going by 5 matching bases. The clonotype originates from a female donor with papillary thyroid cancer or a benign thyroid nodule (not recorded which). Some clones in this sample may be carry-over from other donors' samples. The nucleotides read TGCGCCAGCAGCCCACATGGTCGGGGCGCTGAAGCTTTCTTT. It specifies CASSPHGRGAEAFF. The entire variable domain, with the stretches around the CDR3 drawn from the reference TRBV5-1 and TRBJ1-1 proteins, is KAGVTQTPRYLIKTRGQQVTLSCSPISGHRSVSWYQQTPGQGLQFLFEYFSETQRNKGNFPGRFSGRQFSNSRSEMNVSTLELGDSALYLCASSPHGRGAEAFFGQGTRLTVV.